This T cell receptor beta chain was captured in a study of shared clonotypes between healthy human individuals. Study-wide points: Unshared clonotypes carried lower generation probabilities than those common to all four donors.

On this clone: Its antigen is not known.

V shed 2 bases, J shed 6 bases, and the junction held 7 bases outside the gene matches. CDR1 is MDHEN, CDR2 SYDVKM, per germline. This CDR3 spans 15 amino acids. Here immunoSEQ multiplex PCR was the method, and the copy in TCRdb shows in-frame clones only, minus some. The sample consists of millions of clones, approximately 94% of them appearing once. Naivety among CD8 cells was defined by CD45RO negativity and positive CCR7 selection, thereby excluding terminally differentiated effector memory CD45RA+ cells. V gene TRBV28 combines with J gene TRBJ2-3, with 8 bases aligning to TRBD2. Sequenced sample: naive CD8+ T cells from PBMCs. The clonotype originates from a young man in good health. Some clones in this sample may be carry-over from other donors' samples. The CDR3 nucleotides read TGTGCCAGCAGTTTACCCGGACTAGCAGGCGATACGCAGTATTTT. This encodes CASSLPGLAGDTQYF.